The present T cell receptor (beta chain) was sequenced within a study of blood T cell repertoires in COVID-19. Here immunoSEQ multiplex PCR was the method, and the copy in TCRdb shows in-frame clones only, minus some. The sample has roughly 180,000 clones; 86% are singletons. Sequencing was performed on PBMCs or T cells enriched from blood (not recorded which). This clonotype was sampled from a woman aged 30 to 39 who had recovered from COVID-19.

DNA for the CDR3: TGTGCCAGCAGCTCGCGTAGTACTTACGAGCAGTACTTC. It yields the protein CASSSRSTYEQYF. The genes are TRBV5-5 and TRBJ2-7, with D uncertain. CDR1 is SGHKS, CDR2 YYEKEE, per germline (reference sequence). CDR3 size: 13 residues. Trimming shortened V by 3 bases and J by 4 bases, and 11 bases separated the two germline ends.